Shown below are 8 T cell receptor beta chains from a single sample sequenced in a study of vaccination and CD4 T cells after COVID-19. Treatment here: 10-day PBMC culture with coronavirus spike peptide pools or control peptides (ViraFEST assay). Researchers used the Oncomine TCR Beta short-read assay to sequence DNA from cultured CD4+ T cells. From the PCR reads, TCRdb called clonotypes with MiXCR, one entry per CDR3 protein. The sample lists about 20,000 distinct CDR3 sequences, 50% to 70% occurring once. The antigens of these receptors remain unknown. The sequences come from CD4+ T cells from blood, cultured in vitro, collected after SARS-CoV-2 vaccination. The receptors were sampled from a human donor who had recovered from COVID-19.

Written as DNA, the CDR3 is TGTGCCAGTACCCTAACTAGCGGTATAAACACCGGGGAGCTGTTTTTT. Its translation: CASTLTSGINTGELFF. The V and J genes are TRBV19 and TRBJ2-2; 8 nucleotides align to TRBD2. The trim removed 7 bases at V and 2 bases at J, leaving 9 bases unmatched. The CDR3 totals 16 residues. Germline lookup yields CDR1 LNHDA and CDR2 SQIVND (reference sequence).

This sequence joins TRBV7-3 and TRBJ1-1; D might be TRBD1 (5 bases). The germline V gene has CDR1 SGHTA and CDR2 FQGTGA. The CDR3 loop spans 14 amino acids. V was shortened by 2 bases and J by 4 bases, with 11 bases between the two germline ends. The CDR3: CASSLSPGATEAFF. The CDR3, as DNA: TGTGCCAGCAGCTTATCCCCCGGGGCCACTGAAGCTTTCTTT.

This clonotype was recorded only once. The gene calls are TRBV19 and TRBJ2-3; D is perhaps TRBD1 (8 bases). CDR3 size: 16 residues. The V and J ends lost 5 bases and 3 bases respectively, with 18 bases between them. Germline V gene sequence: CDR1 LNHDA, CDR2 SQIVND (reference sequence). The CDR3 DNA sequence: TGTGCCAGTAGTGCACTAACAGGGGGAGGGACAGATACGCAGTATTTT. Amino acid sequence: CASSALTGGGTDTQYF.

This clonotype appeared once. This chain links TRBV19 with TRBJ1-2, with 7 nucleotides matching TRBD1. The CDR3 covers 13 residues. V gave up 5 bases and J gave up 7 bases; unmatched junction bases: 7. Germline V gene data show CDR1 as LNHDA and CDR2 as SQIVND (reference sequence). The DNA for the CDR3 is TGTGCCAGTAGTGGGGGGGGACAGCTTGGCTACACCTTC. Encoded protein: CASSGGGQLGYTF.

CDR3 amino acids: CASSPGVLAQPQHF. The DNA for the CDR3 is TGTGCCAGCAGTCCCGGGGTGCTGGCTCAGCCCCAGCATTTT. This chain joins TRBV6-1 and TRBJ1-5; D uncertain. In germline, CDR1 is MNHNS, CDR2 SASEGT. Trimming took 5 bases from V and 6 from J, leaving 14 bases between them. This CDR3 contains 14 residues.

There are a few counts of this clonotype. J is TRBJ1-2 and V is TRBV27; D gene unclear. Germline loops: CDR1 MNHEY, CDR2 SMNVEV (reference sequence). The V end was cut by 6 bases, the J end by 2 bases, with 13 bases between. This CDR3 comprises 14 residues. CDR3 bases: TGTGCCAGCAGAGACTCAGGAGACAACTATGGCTACACCTTC. Encoded protein: CASRDSGDNYGYTF.

This clonotype was seen a few times. The chain has TRBV15 and TRBJ2-2; D tentatively fits TRBD1 or TRBD2 (5 bases each). V lost 1 base and J lost 5, with 5 bases in between. Germline CDR1 LNHNV, CDR2 YYDKDF (reference sequence). The CDR3 has 13 residues. The CDR3 loop reads CATSRGGTGELFF. The DNA for the CDR3 is TGTGCCACCAGCAGAGGGGGGACCGGGGAGCTGTTTTTT.

This clonotype was counted once. This chain uses TRBV6-5 with TRBJ2-7, with D possibly TRBD1 on 6 matching bases. Between the trimmed V and J ends, which lost 2 bases and 3 bases, there was a span of 14 bases. This CDR3 has 15 amino acids. The V gene's germline CDR1 is MNHEY and CDR2 SVGAGI. The CDR3 DNA reads as TGTGCCAGCAGTTACGGGACAAGGCCCCACTACGAGCAGTACTTC. Translated: CASSYGTRPHYEQYF.